This T cell receptor beta chain was recorded in a study of blood T cell repertoires in COVID-19. Background on the study: Both acute and convalescent COVID-19 samples were obtained from the United States, Italy and Spain. The cDNA or gDNA used as material had been derived from T cells, B-cell-depleted T cells, or PBMCs.

Germline V gene sequence: CDR1 SEHNR, CDR2 FQNEAQ (reference sequence). V shed 5 bases, J shed 2 bases, and the junction held 7 bases outside the gene matches. This CDR3 has 17 residues. Authors' processing steps: Counts of nucleated cells, estimated from reference gene primer amplification, were obtained. This table comes from immunoSEQ multiplex PCR, and its TCRdb copy is limited to in-frame clones, with some not included. V and J calls and clone size are given by that table; D and trimming were obtained from the DNA. The top ten hold roughly 5.3% of the sample, which has roughly 220,000 clones, around 80% seen once.

The chain employs TRBV7-9 and TRBJ2-3; 13 positions match TRBD2. Material: peripheral blood. The receptor was isolated from a woman between 55 and 75 years old who had recovered from COVID-19. The CDR3: CASSPRLAGGITDTQYF. CDR3 sequence (DNA): TGTGCCAGCAGCCCCCGACTAGCGGGGGGTATCACAGATACGCAGTATTTT.